This T cell receptor beta chain was obtained from a study of blood T cell repertoires in COVID-19. Study as a whole: The study drew acute and convalescent COVID-19 samples from the United States, Italy and Spain. Nucleic acid was either cDNA or gDNA, and it came from T cells, B-cell-depleted T cells, or PBMCs.

In the original processing: Researchers report that nucleated cell counts were estimated from reference gene primer amplification. TCRdb's table, derived via immunoSEQ multiplex PCR, lists solely in-frame clones and lacks some. The V and J calls and the clone size are those of that table, but D and trimming were determined from the DNA. The sample consists of around 280,000 clones, around 86% of them appearing once. Trimming left V 2 bases short and J 0 bases short, with 8 bases between. Germline V lookup: CDR1 MNHEY, CDR2 SMNVEV (reference sequence). The CDR3 contains 15 residues. The TCR sequence derives from a woman younger than 45 who had recovered from COVID-19. This sequence joins TRBV27 and TRBJ2-1, with D perhaps TRBD1 (6 bases). Sequencing input: peripheral blood. The CDR3 sequence: CASSLTGSSYNEQFF. The CDR3 DNA reads TGTGCCAGCAGTTTAACAGGGAGCTCCTACAATGAGCAGTTCTTC.